This T cell receptor beta chain appears in the sequencing data of a study of blood T cell repertoires in COVID-19. Repertoires were generated with immunoSEQ multiplex PCR, while TCRdb's copy carries only in-frame clones and drops some. Altogether roughly 320,000 clones are present, around 84% being singletons, with the ten largest covering 1% to 1.5%. This clone was observed once. Germline assignment: CDR1 MDHEN and CDR2 SYDVKM. This CDR3 has 14 amino acids. With 2 bases removed from V and 7 bases from J, the gap between germline ends came to 15 bases. This sequence originates from a man aged 70-80 years with acute or convalescent COVID-19. This sequence joins TRBV28 and TRBJ2-7; perhaps TRBD2 as D (5 bases). Sequencing was performed on peripheral blood. CDR3 protein: CASSLARAAGEQYF. The CDR3 nucleotides read TGTGCCAGCAGTTTAGCCAGAGCCGCGGGTGAGCAGTACTTC.